This TCR beta chain was recorded in a study of CD8 T cells in Susac syndrome (dated by TCRdb to the late 2010s). Context from the whole study: Repertoire sequencing was used to test whether CD8+ T cell activation and differentiation in Susac syndrome was antigen driven. The investigation overall reported the following: The number of individuals in the TCR sequencing and HLA analysis was recognized as being relatively small.

High-throughput TCR beta sequencing profiled peripheral blood CD8+ and CD4+ T cells from healthy donors, Susac syndrome patients and multiple sclerosis patients. Healthy donors were age- and sex-matched controls. Bulk CD8+ and CD4+ T cells were purified by magnetic negative isolation, whereas CD8+ TEMRA cells were enriched by FACS. Blood was drawn into EDTA tubes, processed within 24 hours, and PBMCs were isolated by density gradient centrifugation. PBMCs intended for TCR sequencing were cryopreserved in liquid nitrogen and thawed later in a water bath at 37 degrees C. A purity of at least 90% was achieved for sorted or isolated CD4+, CD8+ and CD8+ TEMRA cells. RNA was extracted with the RNeasy kit and about 0.5 to 1 ug was reverse transcribed using random hexamers. The immunoSEQ multiplex PCR assay, which covers 54 Vbeta and 13 Jbeta segments, was used to amplify TCR beta CDR3 regions. PCR amplification bias was corrected by using a synthetic template baseline for primer optimization and computational correction. The original pipeline was this. Reads were annotated to V, D and J genes according to IMGT and were analyzed with immunoSEQ Analyzer, with only productive sequences retained. Clonality was computed as one minus Shannon entropy normalized by log2 of the number of productive unique sequences. Public and private clones were assessed among the 100 most prevalent clones of each patient and control. Susac-specific clones were defined as absent from healthy and MS cohorts, 850 to 1,300 published viral clones and other ImmuneACCESS disease sequences. TCRdb redid the processing of the public reads, applying fastp at Q25 and MiXCR, and retained in-frame beta chains. Rows matching on CDR3 protein sequence are summarized as one entry with the most common DNA and genes. The V and J calls and clone size are TCRdb's, not the authors'. Present in this sample are 130,000 to 150,000 distinct CDR3 sequences, around 94% of which were seen just once. The ten top clones hold under 0.095% of the sample.

The germline V gene (reference sequence) gives CDR1 as MNHEY and CDR2 as SMNVEV. The germline ends are 17 bases apart after V is trimmed by 5 bases and J by 4 bases. Spanning cysteine to phenylalanine, the CDR3 consists of 15 amino acids. The retained sequence is limited to the CDR3, 45 bases, with the frame set at the first base. Comments on this clonotype: What this receptor recognizes is not known. No much larger clone exists at a distance of one base, and base qualities are not known.

The sequence was collected from a human donor in good health. The chain was built from TRBV27 and TRBJ1-2; the D gene lacks a confident call. Input material: CD4+ T cells from PBMCs. The CDR3 has the sequence CASSHLPKGGYGYTF. The DNA sequence is as follows: TGTGCCAGCAGTCACCTGCCCAAGGGAGGCTATGGCTACACCTTC.